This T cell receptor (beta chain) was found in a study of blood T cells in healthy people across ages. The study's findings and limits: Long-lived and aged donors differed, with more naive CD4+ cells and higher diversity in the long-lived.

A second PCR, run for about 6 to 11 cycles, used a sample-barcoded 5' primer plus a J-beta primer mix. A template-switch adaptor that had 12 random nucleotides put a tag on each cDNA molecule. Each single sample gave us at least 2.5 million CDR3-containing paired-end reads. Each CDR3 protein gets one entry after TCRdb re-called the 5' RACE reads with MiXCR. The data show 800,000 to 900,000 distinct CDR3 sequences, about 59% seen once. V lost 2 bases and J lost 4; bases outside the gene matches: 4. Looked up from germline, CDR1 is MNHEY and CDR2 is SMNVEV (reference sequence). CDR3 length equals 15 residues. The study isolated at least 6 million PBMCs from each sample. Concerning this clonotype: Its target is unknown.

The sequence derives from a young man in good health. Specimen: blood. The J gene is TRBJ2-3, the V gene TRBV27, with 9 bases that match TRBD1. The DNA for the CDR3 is TGTGCCAGCAGTTTAAGGGGACAGGGTCCAGATACGCAGTATTTT. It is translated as CASSLRGQGPDTQYF.